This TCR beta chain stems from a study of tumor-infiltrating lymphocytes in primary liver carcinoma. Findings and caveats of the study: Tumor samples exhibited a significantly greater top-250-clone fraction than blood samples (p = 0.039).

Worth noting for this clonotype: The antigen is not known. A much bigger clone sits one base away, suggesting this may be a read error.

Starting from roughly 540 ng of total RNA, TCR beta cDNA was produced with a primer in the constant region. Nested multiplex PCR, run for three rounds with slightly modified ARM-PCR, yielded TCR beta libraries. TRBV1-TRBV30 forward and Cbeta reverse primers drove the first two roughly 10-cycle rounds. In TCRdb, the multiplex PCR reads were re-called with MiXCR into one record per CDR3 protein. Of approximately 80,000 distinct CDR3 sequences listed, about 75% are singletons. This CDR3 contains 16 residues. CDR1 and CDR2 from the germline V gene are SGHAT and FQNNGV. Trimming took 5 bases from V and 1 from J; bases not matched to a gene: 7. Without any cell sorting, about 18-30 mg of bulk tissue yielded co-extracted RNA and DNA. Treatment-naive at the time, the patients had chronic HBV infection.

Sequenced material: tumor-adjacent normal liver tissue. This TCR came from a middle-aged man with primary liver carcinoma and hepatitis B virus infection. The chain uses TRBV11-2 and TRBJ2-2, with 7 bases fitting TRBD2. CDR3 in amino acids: CASSRAGIQNTGELFF. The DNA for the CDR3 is TGTGCCAGCAGCCGAGCGGGGATACAGAACACCGGGGAGCTGTTTTTT. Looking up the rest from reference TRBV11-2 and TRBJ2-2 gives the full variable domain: EAGVAQSPRYKIIEKRQSVAFWCNPISGHATLYWYQQILGQGPKLLIQFQNNGVVDDSQLPKDRFSAERLKGVDSTLKIQPAKLEDSAVYLCASSRAGIQNTGELFFGEGSRLTVL.